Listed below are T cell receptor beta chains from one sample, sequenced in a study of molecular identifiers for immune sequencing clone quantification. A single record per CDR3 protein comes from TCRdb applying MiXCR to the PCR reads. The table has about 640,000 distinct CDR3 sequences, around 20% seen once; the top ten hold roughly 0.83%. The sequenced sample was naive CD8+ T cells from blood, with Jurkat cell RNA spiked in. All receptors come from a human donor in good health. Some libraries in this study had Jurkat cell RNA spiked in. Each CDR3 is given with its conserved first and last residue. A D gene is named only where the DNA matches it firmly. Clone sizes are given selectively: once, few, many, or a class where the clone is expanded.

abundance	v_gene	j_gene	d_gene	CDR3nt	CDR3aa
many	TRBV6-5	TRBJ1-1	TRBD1	TGTGCCAGCAGTTACAGACAGGGTCGTTATAGCACTGAAGCTTTCTTT	CASSYRQGRYSTEAFF
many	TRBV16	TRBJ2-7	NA	TGTGCCAGCAGCCAAATGGGCTACGAGCAGTACTTC	CASSQMGYEQYF
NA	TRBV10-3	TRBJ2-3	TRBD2	TGTGCCATCAGTGGTTCTGATGGGATCCTGCGGGAGCTGGGCACAGATACGCAGTATTTT	CAISGSDGILRELGTDTQYF
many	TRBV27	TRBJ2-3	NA	TGTGCCAGCAGTTTAGCGGCAACTAGCACAGATACGCAGTATTTT	CASSLAATSTDTQYF
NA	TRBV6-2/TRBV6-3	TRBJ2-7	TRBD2	TGTGCCGGCAGAAAAGTTGGGACTAGCGAGTACTACGAGCAGTACTTC	CAGRKVGTSEYYEQYF
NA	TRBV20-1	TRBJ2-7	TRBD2	TGCAGTGCTAGGGGGGGGACTAGCGGGAGGGTCGAGCAGTACTTC	CSARGGTSGRVEQYF
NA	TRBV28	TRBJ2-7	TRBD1	TGTGCCAGCACCAGGGGGTGCGAGCAGTACTTC	CASTRGCEQYF
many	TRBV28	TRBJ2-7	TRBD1	TGTGCCAGCACCCCTACAACAGGGGGCGCCGCCTACGAGCAGTACTTC	CASTPTTGGAAYEQYF
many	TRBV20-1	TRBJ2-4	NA	TGCAGTGCTAGAGATCGCCAGAAAAACATTCAGTACTTC	CSARDRQKNIQYF
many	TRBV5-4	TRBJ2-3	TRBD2	TGTGCCAGCAGCCCGCCGCTAGCGGGGGTAACGGCGCAGTATTTT	CASSPPLAGVTAQYF
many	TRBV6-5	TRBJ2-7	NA	TGTGCCAGCAGTTACGGGGGAACCTACGAGCAGTACTTC	CASSYGGTYEQYF
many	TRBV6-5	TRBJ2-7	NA	TGTGCCAGCAGTTATAGGACGCAATACGAGCAGTACTTC	CASSYRTQYEQYF
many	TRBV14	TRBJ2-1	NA	TGTGCCAGCAGCCAAGTAACCGGGTTCCTCACTAGTGAGGACAATGAGCAGTTCTTC	CASSQVTGFLTSEDNEQFF
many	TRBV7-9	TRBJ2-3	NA	TGTGCCAGCAGCTCCCCCCCTGCGGGACAGCCCAGCACAGATACGCAGTATTTT	CASSSPPAGQPSTDTQYF
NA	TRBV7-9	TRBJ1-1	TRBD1	TGTGCCAGCAGCGACAGGGGTGGCACTGAAGCTTTCTTT	CASSDRGGTEAFF
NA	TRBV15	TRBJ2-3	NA	TGTGCCACCAGCAGAGTCCCTCGTTCGTACACAGATACGCAGTATTTT	CATSRVPRSYTDTQYF
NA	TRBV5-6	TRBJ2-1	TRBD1	TGTGCCAGCAGCTCCGGACAGGGAAACCCCGCGCAGTTCTTC	CASSSGQGNPAQFF
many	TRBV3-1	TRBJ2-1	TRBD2	TGTGCCAGCAGCCACAAGGGACTAGCGGGGGATGAGCAGTTCTTC	CASSHKGLAGDEQFF
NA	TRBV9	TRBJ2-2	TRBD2	TGTGCCAGCAGCGTATCCAGCGGGAGGGCCAATGGCGGGGAGCTGTTTTTT	CASSVSSGRANGGELFF
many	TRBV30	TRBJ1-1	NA	TGTGCCTGGAACCTAGGGAGTGAAGCTTTCTTT	CAWNLGSEAFF
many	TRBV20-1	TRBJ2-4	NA	TGCAGTGTCGGGGGTGCCAAAAACATTCAGTACTTC	CSVGGAKNIQYF
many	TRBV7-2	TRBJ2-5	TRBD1	TGTGCCAGCAGCCCAGGGGGAGAACAAGAGACCCAGTACTTC	CASSPGGEQETQYF
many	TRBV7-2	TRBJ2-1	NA	TGTGCCAGCAGCTTAGGGTCAGAGGCCCGATCCTACAATGAGCAGTTCTTC	CASSLGSEARSYNEQFF
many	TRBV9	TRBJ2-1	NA	TGTGCCAGCAGCCCGTACGGAGCGTACAATGAGCAGTTCTTC	CASSPYGAYNEQFF
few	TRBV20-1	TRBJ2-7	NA	TGCAGTGCTAGAGATATTGGAAGGGGATCCTACGAGCAGTACTTC	CSARDIGRGSYEQYF
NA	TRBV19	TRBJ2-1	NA	TGTGCCAGTACCCCTGGGCTAAACTCCTACAATGAGCAGTTCTTC	CASTPGLNSYNEQFF
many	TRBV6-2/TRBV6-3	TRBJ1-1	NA	TGTGCCAGCAGTTACTCGAATGTTGAAGCTTTCTTT	CASSYSNVEAFF
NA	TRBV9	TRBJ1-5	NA	TGTGCCAGCAGCGTAGGTGCTGGGGTTCCGCCCCAGCATTTT	CASSVGAGVPPQHF
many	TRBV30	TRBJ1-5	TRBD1	TGTGCCTGGAATACCGACAGGGGGCGACAGCCCCAGCATTTT	CAWNTDRGRQPQHF
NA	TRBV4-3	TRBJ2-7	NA	TGCGCCAGCAGCCAAGAGCGGTCCGGCGAGCAGTACTTC	CASSQERSGEQYF
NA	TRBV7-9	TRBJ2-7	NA	TGTGTCAGCAGCGTCACCTCCTCGTCCACTGTCTCCTACGAGCAGTACTTC	CVSSVTSSSTVSYEQYF
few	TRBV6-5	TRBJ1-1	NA	TGTGCCAGCAGTTATTCCATGGGCACTGAAGCTTTCTTT	CASSYSMGTEAFF